These T cell receptor beta chains were read from a single sample in a study of blood T cells in healthy people across ages. TCRdb re-analysed the 5' RACE reads in MiXCR, keeping a single row per CDR3 protein. Of around 2 million distinct CDR3 sequences in the sample, about 39% were seen once. Source material: blood. The receptors were gathered from a human donor in good health. Each CDR3 is given with its conserved first and last residue. The order of the fields is V gene, clone size, J gene, D gene, CDR3 DNA, CDR3 protein. The D gene is left open where the match is weak. The size of a clone is reported for some rows only, either as once, few or many, or as a class for expanded clones.

v_call: TRBV27
clone_size: .
j_call: TRBJ2-3
d_call: .
cdr3_nt: TGTGCCAGCAGTATTCACGATACGCAGTATTTT
cdr3_aa: CASSIHDTQYF

v_call: TRBV28
clone_size: few
j_call: TRBJ1-3
d_call: .
cdr3_nt: TGTGCCAGCATTCCACGGGGGTTAAATTTCGTAGGAAACACCATATATTTT
cdr3_aa: CASIPRGLNFVGNTIYF

v_call: TRBV24-1
clone_size: .
j_call: TRBJ1-5
d_call: .
cdr3_nt: TGTGCCACCAGTGAGGGGGTTCAGCCCCAGCATTTT
cdr3_aa: CATSEGVQPQHF

v_call: TRBV20-1
clone_size: .
j_call: TRBJ1-5
d_call: .
cdr3_nt: TGCAGGGCTAGAAGCGGGTATAGGGATCAGCCCCAGCATTTT
cdr3_aa: CRARSGYRDQPQHF

v_call: TRBV20-1
clone_size: .
j_call: TRBJ2-7
d_call: .
cdr3_nt: TGCTCCCAGGGTAATCCCAGCTCCTACGAGCGGTACTTC
cdr3_aa: CSQGNPSSYERYF

v_call: TRBV2
clone_size: few
j_call: TRBJ1-2
d_call: .
cdr3_nt: TGTGCCAGCAGTGCAACCCGTCCAGCGGGGGGGAACTATGGCTACACCTTC
cdr3_aa: CASSATRPAGGNYGYTF

v_call: TRBV5-5
clone_size: .
j_call: TRBJ2-1
d_call: .
cdr3_nt: TGTGCCAGCACCGCGGACACTTACAATGAGCAGTTCTTC
cdr3_aa: CASTADTYNEQFF

v_call: TRBV29-1
clone_size: .
j_call: TRBJ1-1
d_call: .
cdr3_nt: TGCAGCGTTGAAGATAGAGGAATGAACACTGAAGCTTTCTTT
cdr3_aa: CSVEDRGMNTEAFF

v_call: TRBV5-1
clone_size: few
j_call: TRBJ1-2
d_call: .
cdr3_nt: TGCGCCAGCAGCGAATCGGAGAGAGGCTACACCTTC
cdr3_aa: CASSESERGYTF

v_call: TRBV14
clone_size: few
j_call: TRBJ1-4
d_call: .
cdr3_nt: TGTGCCAGCAGCCAAACGGGGTCCTACACCGCCTTTGCAACTAATGAAAAACTGTTTTTT
cdr3_aa: CASSQTGSYTAFATNEKLFF

v_call: TRBV7-2
clone_size: .
j_call: TRBJ1-1
d_call: TRBD1
cdr3_nt: TGTGCCAGCAGCTTAGTATACAGGGGAACTGAAGCTTTCTTT
cdr3_aa: CASSLVYRGTEAFF

v_call: TRBV12-3/TRBV12-4
clone_size: few
j_call: TRBJ1-6
d_call: .
cdr3_nt: TGTGCCAGCAGTTTAAACAGTCTCTGGGGTTCACCCCTCCACTTT
cdr3_aa: CASSLNSLWGSPLHF

v_call: TRBV20-1
clone_size: .
j_call: TRBJ1-2
d_call: TRBD1
cdr3_nt: TGCAGTGCTAGACCGACAGGGCGGGATGGCTATGGCTACACCTTC
cdr3_aa: CSARPTGRDGYGYTF

v_call: TRBV12-3/TRBV12-4
clone_size: .
j_call: TRBJ2-5
d_call: .
cdr3_nt: TGTGCCAGCAGTGAGACAGGCACCCAGTACTTC
cdr3_aa: CASSETGTQYF

v_call: TRBV7-2
clone_size: .
j_call: TRBJ2-2
d_call: .
cdr3_nt: TGTGCCAGCAGCTTAGCTGGCACCCAACGGAACGGGGAGCTGTTTTTT
cdr3_aa: CASSLAGTQRNGELFF

v_call: TRBV10-3
clone_size: few
j_call: TRBJ1-1
d_call: .
cdr3_nt: TGTGCCATCAGTTCAGGGACTAGCACTGAAGCTTTCTTT
cdr3_aa: CAISSGTSTEAFF

v_call: TRBV7-2
clone_size: few
j_call: TRBJ2-7
d_call: TRBD1
cdr3_nt: TGTGCCAGCAGCCAATCAGGGGGCGACGACGAGCAGTACTTC
cdr3_aa: CASSQSGGDDEQYF

v_call: TRBV5-1
clone_size: .
j_call: TRBJ1-1
d_call: .
cdr3_nt: TGCGCCAGCAGCCACGGACTTGGGGAAGCTTTCTTT
cdr3_aa: CASSHGLGEAFF

v_call: TRBV5-1
clone_size: few
j_call: TRBJ2-3
d_call: TRBD2
cdr3_nt: TGCGCCAGCTGCTATAGCGGGGGCACAGATACGCAGTATTTT
cdr3_aa: CASCYSGGTDTQYF

v_call: TRBV12-3/TRBV12-4
clone_size: .
j_call: TRBJ2-5
d_call: .
cdr3_nt: TGTGCCAGCAGTCCTACTAGCCCTACCCAAGAGACCCAGTACTTC
cdr3_aa: CASSPTSPTQETQYF